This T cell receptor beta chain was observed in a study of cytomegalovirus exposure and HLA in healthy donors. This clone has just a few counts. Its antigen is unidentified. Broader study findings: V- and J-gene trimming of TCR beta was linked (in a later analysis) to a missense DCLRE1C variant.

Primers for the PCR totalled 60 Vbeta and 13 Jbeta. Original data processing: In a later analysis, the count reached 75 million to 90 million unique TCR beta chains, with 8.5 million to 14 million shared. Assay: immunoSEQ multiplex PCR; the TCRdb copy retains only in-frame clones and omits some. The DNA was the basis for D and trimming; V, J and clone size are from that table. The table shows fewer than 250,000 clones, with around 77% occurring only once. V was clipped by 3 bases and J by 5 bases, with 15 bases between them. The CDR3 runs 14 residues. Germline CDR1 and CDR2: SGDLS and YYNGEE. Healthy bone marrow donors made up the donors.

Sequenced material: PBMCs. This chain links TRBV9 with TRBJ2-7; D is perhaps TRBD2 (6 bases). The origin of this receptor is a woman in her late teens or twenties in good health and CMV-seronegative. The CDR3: CASSGGDPRDEQYF. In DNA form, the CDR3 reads TGTGCCAGCAGCGGGGGGGACCCCAGAGACGAGCAGTACTTC.